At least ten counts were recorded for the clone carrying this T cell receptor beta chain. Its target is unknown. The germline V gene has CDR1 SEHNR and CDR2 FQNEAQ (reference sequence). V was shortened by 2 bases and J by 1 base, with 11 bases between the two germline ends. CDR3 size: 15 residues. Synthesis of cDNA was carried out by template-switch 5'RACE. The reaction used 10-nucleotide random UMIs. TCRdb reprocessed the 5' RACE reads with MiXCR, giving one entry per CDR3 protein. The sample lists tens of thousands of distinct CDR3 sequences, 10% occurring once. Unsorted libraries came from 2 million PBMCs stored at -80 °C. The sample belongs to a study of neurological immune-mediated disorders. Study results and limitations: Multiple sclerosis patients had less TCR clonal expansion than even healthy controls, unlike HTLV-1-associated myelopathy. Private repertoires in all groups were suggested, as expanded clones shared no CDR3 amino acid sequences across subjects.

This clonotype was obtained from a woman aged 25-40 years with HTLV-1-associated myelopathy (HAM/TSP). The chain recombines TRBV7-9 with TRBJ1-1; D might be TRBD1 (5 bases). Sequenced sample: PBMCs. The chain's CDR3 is CASSLLGTANTEAFF. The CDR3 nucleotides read TGTGCCAGCAGCTTATTAGGGACGGCGAACACTGAAGCTTTCTTT.